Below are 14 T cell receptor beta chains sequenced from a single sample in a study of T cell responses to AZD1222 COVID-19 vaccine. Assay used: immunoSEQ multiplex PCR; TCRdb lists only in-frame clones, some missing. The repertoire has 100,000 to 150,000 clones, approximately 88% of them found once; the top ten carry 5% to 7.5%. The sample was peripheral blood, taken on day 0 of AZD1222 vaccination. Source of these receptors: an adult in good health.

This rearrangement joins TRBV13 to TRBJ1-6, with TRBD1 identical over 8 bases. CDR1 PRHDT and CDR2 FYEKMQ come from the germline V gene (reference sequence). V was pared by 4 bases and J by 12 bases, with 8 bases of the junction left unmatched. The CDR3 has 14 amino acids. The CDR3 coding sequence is TGTGCCAGCAGCTCACGGACAGGGACTCAACCCCTCCACTTT. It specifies CASSSRTGTQPLHF. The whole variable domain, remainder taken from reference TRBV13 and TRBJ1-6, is AAGVIQSPRHLIKEKRETATLKCYPIPRHDTVYWYQQGPGQDPQFLISFYEKMQSDKGSIPDRFSAQQFSDYHSELNMSSLELGDSALYFCASSSRTGTQPLHFGNGTRLTVT.

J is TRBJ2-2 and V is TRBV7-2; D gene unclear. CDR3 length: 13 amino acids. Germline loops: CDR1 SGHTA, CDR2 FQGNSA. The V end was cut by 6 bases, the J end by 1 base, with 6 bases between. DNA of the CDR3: TGTGCCAGCAGGGGGTGGAACACCGGGGAGCTGTTTTTT. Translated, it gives CASRGWNTGELFF.

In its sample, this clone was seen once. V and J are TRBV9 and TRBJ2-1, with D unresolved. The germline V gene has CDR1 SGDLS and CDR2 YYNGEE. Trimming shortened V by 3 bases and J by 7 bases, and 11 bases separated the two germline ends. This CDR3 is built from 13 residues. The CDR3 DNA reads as TGTGCCAGCAGCGGCTCAGGAAGGAATGAGCAGTTCTTC. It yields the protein CASSGSGRNEQFF.

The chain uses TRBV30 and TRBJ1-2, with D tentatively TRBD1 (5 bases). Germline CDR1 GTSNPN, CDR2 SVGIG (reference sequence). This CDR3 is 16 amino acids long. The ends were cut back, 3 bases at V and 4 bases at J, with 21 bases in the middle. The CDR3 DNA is TGTGCCTGGAGCCTTCAGTGGGGCGGTATCCGCTATGGCTACACCTTC. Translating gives CAWSLQWGGIRYGYTF.

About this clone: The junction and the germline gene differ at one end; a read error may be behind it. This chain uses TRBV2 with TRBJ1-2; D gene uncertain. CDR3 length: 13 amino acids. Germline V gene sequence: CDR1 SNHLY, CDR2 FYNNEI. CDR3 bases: TGTGCCAGCAGTAAGGACTCTAATTATGGCTACACCTTC. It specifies CASSKDSNYGYTF.

CDR3 residues: CASIEFSGNTIYF. DNA of the CDR3: TGTGCCAGCATTGAGTTCTCTGGAAACACCATATATTTT. The chain employs TRBV2 and TRBJ1-3; D is undetermined. This CDR3 is 13 amino acids long. V was clipped by 7 bases and J by 0 bases, with 7 bases between them. Germline CDR1 is SNHLY and CDR2 is FYNNEI.

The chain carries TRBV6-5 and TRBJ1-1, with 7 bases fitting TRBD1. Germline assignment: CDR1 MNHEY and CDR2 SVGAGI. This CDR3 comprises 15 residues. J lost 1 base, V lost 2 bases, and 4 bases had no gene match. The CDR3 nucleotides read TGTGCCAGCAGTTACCGAGGGGACAGGAACACTGAAGCTTTCTTT. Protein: CASSYRGDRNTEAFF.

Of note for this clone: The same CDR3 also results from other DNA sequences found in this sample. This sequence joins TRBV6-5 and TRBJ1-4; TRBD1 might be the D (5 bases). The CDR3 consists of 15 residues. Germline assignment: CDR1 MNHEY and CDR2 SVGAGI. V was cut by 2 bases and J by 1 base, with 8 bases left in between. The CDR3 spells CASSYGGGTNEKLFF. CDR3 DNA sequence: TGTGCCAGCAGTTACGGGGGGGGAACTAATGAAAAACTGTTTTTT.

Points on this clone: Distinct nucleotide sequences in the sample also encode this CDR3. CDR3 coding DNA: TGTGCCAGCAGTTTCGGGCCGAACACTGAAGCTTTCTTT. Amino acid sequence: CASSFGPNTEAFF. The J gene is TRBJ1-1, the V gene TRBV12-3 or TRBV12-4, with D unresolved. Deletions cut 3 bases from V and 1 base from J, with 6 bases between. This CDR3 comprises 13 residues.

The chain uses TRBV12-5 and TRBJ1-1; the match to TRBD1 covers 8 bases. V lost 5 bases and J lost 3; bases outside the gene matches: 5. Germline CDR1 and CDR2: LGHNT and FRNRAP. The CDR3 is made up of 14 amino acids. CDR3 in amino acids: CASGPPDRDTEAFF. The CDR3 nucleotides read TGTGCTAGTGGTCCTCCGGACAGGGACACTGAAGCTTTCTTT.

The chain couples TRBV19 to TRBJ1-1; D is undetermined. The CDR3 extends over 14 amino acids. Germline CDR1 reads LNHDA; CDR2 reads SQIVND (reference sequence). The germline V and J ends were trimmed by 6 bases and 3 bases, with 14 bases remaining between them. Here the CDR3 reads CASRTEGWYTEAFF. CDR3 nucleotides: TGTGCCAGTAGGACGGAGGGTTGGTACACTGAAGCTTTCTTT.

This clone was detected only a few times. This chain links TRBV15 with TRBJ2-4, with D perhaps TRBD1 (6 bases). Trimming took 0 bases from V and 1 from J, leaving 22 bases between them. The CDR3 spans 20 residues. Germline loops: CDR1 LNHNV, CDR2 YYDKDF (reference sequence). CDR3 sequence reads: CATSRDRRQQIQGAKNIQYF. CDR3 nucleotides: TGTGCCACCAGCAGAGATCGGAGGCAGCAGATTCAGGGGGCCAAAAACATTCAGTACTTC.

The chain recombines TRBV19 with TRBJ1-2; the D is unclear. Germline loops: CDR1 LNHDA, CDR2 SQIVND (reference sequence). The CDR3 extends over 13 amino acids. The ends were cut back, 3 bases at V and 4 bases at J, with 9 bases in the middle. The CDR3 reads CASSMVAGYGYTF. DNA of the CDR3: TGTGCCAGTAGTATGGTCGCAGGCTATGGCTACACCTTC.

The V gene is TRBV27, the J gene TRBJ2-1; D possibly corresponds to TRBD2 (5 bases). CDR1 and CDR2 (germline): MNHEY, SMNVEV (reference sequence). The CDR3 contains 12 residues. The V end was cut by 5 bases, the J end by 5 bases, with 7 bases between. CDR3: CASSPRDNEQFF. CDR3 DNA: TGTGCCAGCAGTCCGAGGGACAATGAGCAGTTCTTC.